The present TCR beta chain was sequenced within a study of blood T cell repertoires in COVID-19. The method was immunoSEQ multiplex PCR; TCRdb's version includes in-frame clones alone and lacks a portion of them. The sample yields about 280,000 clones, roughly 89% seen once. The CDR3 consists of 15 residues. V was clipped by 4 bases and J by 5 bases; unmatched bases: 8. Germline lookup yields CDR1 SGHRS and CDR2 YFSETQ. This receptor was identified in a woman younger than 30 with acute COVID-19. The source material was PBMCs or T cells enriched from blood (not recorded which). This chain links TRBV5-1 with TRBJ1-2, with 10 positions matching TRBD1. CDR3 amino acids: CASSGPGQGQYGYTF. CDR3 DNA sequence: TGCGCCAGCAGCGGTCCGGGACAGGGGCAGTATGGCTACACCTTC.